The 21 T cell receptor beta chains below come from one sample, sequenced in a study of blood T cells in healthy people across ages. The authors ran a second PCR of 7 to 11 cycles using a sample-barcoded 5' primer and a J-beta primer mix. TCRdb re-derived calls from the 5' RACE reads in MiXCR, one entry per CDR3 protein. The table includes about 1.8 million distinct CDR3 sequences, roughly 52% detected once. Sequencing was done on a sample of blood. Source of these receptors: a woman aged 40 to 50 in good health.

This chain links TRBV11-2 with TRBJ2-1; TRBD2 matches at 8 bases. CDR3 length equals 14 residues. Trimming at V came to 8 bases and at J to 5 bases, leaving 8 bases not matched to a gene. Germline V gene data show CDR1 as SGHAT and CDR2 as FQNNGV. The CDR3 DNA follows: TGTGCCAGCCGGACGGGGGGGTCTAACAATGAGCAGTTCTTC. The encoded protein is CASRTGGSNNEQFF.

The chain links TRBV11-2 to TRBJ2-1; D is perhaps TRBD1 or TRBD2 (5 bases each). V was shortened by 3 bases and J by 6 bases, with 18 bases between the two germline ends. Germline values: CDR1 SGHAT, CDR2 FQNNGV. This CDR3 is 16 amino acids long. CDR3 protein: CASSFFGTDLSNEQFF. CDR3 sequence (DNA): TGTGCCAGCAGCTTTTTTGGGACGGACCTCTCCAATGAGCAGTTCTTC. Variable domain in full (rest from reference TRBV11-2 and TRBJ2-1): EAGVAQSPRYKIIEKRQSVAFWCNPISGHATLYWYQQILGQGPKLLIQFQNNGVVDDSQLPKDRFSAERLKGVDSTLKIQPAKLEDSAVYLCASSFFGTDLSNEQFFGPGTRLTVL.

CDR3 sequence (DNA): TGTGCCAGCAGTTTAGGGGACAGGGGAAACTATGAGCAGTTCTTC. It translates to CASSLGDRGNYEQFF. The chain is built from TRBV12-3 or TRBV12-4 and TRBJ2-1, with 10 bases aligning to TRBD1. The CDR3 has 15 amino acids. V was clipped by 1 base and J by 8 bases; unmatched bases: 5.

A single count supports this clonotype. V and J are TRBV7-6 and TRBJ2-5; D tentatively reads TRBD1 or TRBD2 (6 bases each). Trimming pared 1 base from V and 2 bases from J, leaving 14 bases between. Germline-derived CDR1 and CDR2 are SGHVS and FNYEAQ. CDR3 length: 16 residues. The CDR3 DNA sequence: TGTGCCAGCAGCTTAGTTGTGCGAGGGGGGCAAGAGACCCAGTACTTC. It codes for CASSLVVRGGQETQYF.

CDR3 amino acids: CSAREPPYGYTF. Here the CDR3 DNA reads TGCAGTGCTAGAGAACCGCCGTATGGCTACACCTTC. This chain connects TRBV20-1 to TRBJ1-2; D remains unclear. Trimming cost V 0 bases and J 5 bases, with 7 bases left between them. Germline V gives CDR1 DFQATT, CDR2 SNEGSKA (reference sequence). The CDR3 sequence is 12 residues long.

The J gene is TRBJ1-2, the V gene TRBV20-1; D perhaps matches TRBD1 (5 bases). V lost 6 bases, J lost 7 bases, and 21 bases lay in between. The CDR3 has 14 residues. Germline CDR1 is DFQATT and CDR2 is SNEGSKA (reference sequence). The CDR3 nucleotides are TGCAGTGCCGGGCCCCGGAGGGAGAGGGGTGGCTACACCTTC. The encoded protein is CSAGPRRERGGYTF.

J is TRBJ2-3 and V is TRBV20-1; D ambiguous. The V gene lost 0 bases and the J gene lost 10 bases, with 14 bases spanning the gap. CDR3 size: 13 residues. Germline CDR1 DFQATT, CDR2 SNEGSKA (reference sequence). CDR3 sequence: CSAREGFEDAQYF. The CDR3 DNA reads as TGCAGTGCTAGAGAGGGCTTCGAGGATGCGCAGTATTTT.

The chain recombines TRBV6-6 with TRBJ2-1; 10 nucleotides line up with TRBD2. With V trimmed by 5 bases and J by 4 bases, 11 bases remained unmatched. Looked up from germline, CDR1 is MNHNY and CDR2 is SVGAGI (reference sequence). This CDR3 has 17 amino acids. CDR3 protein: CASSPSGSGGRYNEQFF. In DNA form, the CDR3 reads TGTGCCAGCAGTCCCTCGGGTAGCGGGGGGCGTTACAATGAGCAGTTCTTC.

J is TRBJ1-6 and V is TRBV25-1; D is possibly TRBD1 (5 bases). Trimming took off 5 bases at V and 5 bases at J, with 10 bases between the two ends. Per the germline V gene, CDR1 is MGHDK and CDR2 is SYGVNS. The CDR3 is 14 amino acids. The CDR3: CASSTGPDNSPLHF. The DNA of the CDR3 is TGTGCCAGCAGTACGGGGCCGGATAATTCACCCCTCCACTTT.

This clonotype was seen only a few times. The rearrangement uses TRBV6-2 or TRBV6-3 and TRBJ2-7; D possibly matches TRBD1 or TRBD2 (5 bases each). The germline gives CDR1 MNHEY, CDR2 SVGEGT. The CDR3 runs 13 residues. Trimming stripped 7 bases from V and 3 bases from J, with 13 bases between. CDR3 coding DNA: TGTGCCAGCACCCCACGGGACCACTACGAGCAGTACTTC. Translating it yields CASTPRDHYEQYF.

This clonotype showed up just a few times. V usage is TRBV6-5 and J usage is TRBJ2-1; 10 positions agree with TRBD2. Trimming at V came to 4 bases and at J to 4 bases, leaving 10 bases not matched to a gene. From germline, CDR1 is MNHEY and CDR2 SVGAGI. CDR3 length: 17 residues. CDR3: CASSSSSGGPDYNEQFF. In DNA form, the CDR3 reads TGTGCCAGCAGTTCCAGTAGCGGGGGGCCCGATTACAATGAGCAGTTCTTC.

The V call is TRBV3-1, the J call TRBJ2-4; D is possibly TRBD1 or TRBD2 (6 bases each). The DNA end is more similar to TRBJ2-7, so the J call may be wrong. The CDR3 loop spans 14 amino acids. Germline CDR1 LGHDT, CDR2 YNNKEL (reference sequence). CDR3 coding DNA: TGTGCCAGCAGCGCGATAGGGGGGAACTACGAGCAGTACTTC. It is translated as CASSAIGGNYEQYF.

The J gene is TRBJ1-4, the V gene TRBV28; D ambiguous. The CDR3 length is 16 residues. The germline V gene encodes CDR1 MDHEN and CDR2 SYDVKM. V was pared by 3 bases and J by 0 bases, with 11 bases between. The CDR3 spells CASSLVEEATNEKLFF. The DNA for the CDR3 is TGTGCCAGCAGTTTGGTCGAAGAAGCAACTAATGAAAAACTGTTTTTT.

V and J are TRBV6-5 and TRBJ2-7; D is unresolved. Trimming cost V 2 bases and J 2 bases, with 10 bases left between them. CDR1 MNHEY and CDR2 SVGAGI come from the germline V gene. The CDR3 runs 14 residues. CDR3 protein: CASSYQDGTYEQYF. The DNA of the CDR3 is TGTGCCAGCAGTTACCAGGACGGAACCTACGAGCAGTACTTC.

V gene TRBV2 combines with J gene TRBJ2-4; D call uncertain. The CDR3 is made up of 12 amino acids. V gave up 4 bases and J gave up 5 bases, with 6 bases separating them. CDR1 is SNHLY, CDR2 FYNNEI, per germline. The CDR3 is CASSVLENIQYF. The CDR3 bases are TGTGCCAGCAGTGTACTGGAAAACATTCAGTACTTC. Using reference TRBV2 and TRBJ2-4 for the parts outside the CDR3, the full variable domain is EPEVTQTPSHQVTQMGQEVILRCVPISNHLYFYWYRQILGQKVEFLVSFYNNEISEKSEIFDDQFSVERPDGSNFTLKIRSTKLEDSAMYFCASSVLENIQYFGAGTRLSVL.

The chain carries TRBV4-1 and TRBJ2-4; D is uncertain. TRBJ2-7 matches the DNA end more closely, so the J call is doubtful. The CDR3 loop spans 16 amino acids. Germline V gene sequence: CDR1 MGHRA, CDR2 YSYEKL. CDR3 bases: TGCGCCAGCAGCCAAGATGGGTTTACGGCCACCTACGAGCAGTACTTC. This encodes CASSQDGFTATYEQYF.

This clonotype was found a few times. This chain links TRBV6-6 with TRBJ1-5; TRBD1 matches 11 bases. Germline-derived CDR1 and CDR2 are MNHNY and SVGAGI (reference sequence). J gave up 4 bases and V 4 bases, and 3 bases lay outside the gene matches. The CDR3 is 15 residues long. The CDR3 bases are TGTGCCAGCAGTTCGGGACAGGGGGTGAATCAGCCCCAGCATTTT. It codes for CASSSGQGVNQPQHF.

This clonotype was observed a few times. J is TRBJ2-5 and V is TRBV2; 11 bases match TRBD2. V was clipped by 5 bases and J by 0 bases; unmatched bases: 8. Germline V lookup: CDR1 SNHLY, CDR2 FYNNEI. This CDR3 is 17 amino acids long. CDR3 nucleotide sequence: TGTGCCAGCAGTAGAGAACTAGCGGGGGCCTACCAAGAGACCCAGTACTTC. This encodes CASSRELAGAYQETQYF.

The chain uses TRBV5-1 and TRBJ2-1; TRBD2 matches 9 bases. Trimming removed 0 bases from V and 10 bases from J; junction bases left unmatched: 8. This CDR3 is 15 amino acids long. The germline V gene encodes CDR1 SGHRS and CDR2 YFSETQ. In DNA, the CDR3 is TGCGCCAGCAGCTTGGAGGGCGGGGGGGCGAAGGAGCAGTTCTTC. This codes for CASSLEGGGAKEQFF.

The rearrangement uses TRBV20-1 and TRBJ1-6, with 8 positions matching TRBD1. Trimming at V came to 2 bases and at J to 7 bases, leaving 4 bases not matched to a gene. Germline V lookup: CDR1 DFQATT, CDR2 SNEGSKA (reference sequence). The CDR3 loop spans 14 amino acids. DNA of the CDR3: TGCAGTGCTAGATCACGACAGGGGAATTCACCCCTCCACTTT. Its protein is CSARSRQGNSPLHF.

The rearrangement links TRBV29-1 to TRBJ1-2; a weak D match, TRBD1 (6 bases). The CDR3 runs 12 residues. Germline V gene sequence: CDR1 SQVTM, CDR2 ANQGSEA. V lost 8 bases and J lost 6, with 16 bases in between. The CDR3 coding sequence is TGCAGCCCCAAGAGGGGGATAGATGGCTACACCTTC. Residues: CSPKRGIDGYTF.